Below, 28 T cell receptor beta chains from the same sample are listed, as sequenced in a study of T cells in Graves' hyperthyroidism and ophthalmopathy. The source material, RNA transcripts, was used to amplify TCR beta CDR3 regions. During a first-round RT-PCR of the TCR CDR3, the HTBI primer set was used. TCRdb re-called the multiplex PCR reads through MiXCR, storing one row per CDR3 protein. Of about 330,000 distinct CDR3 sequences in the sample, approximately 14% were seen once. The sequenced material came from blood. The origin of the receptors is a woman aged 40 to 55 with Graves' ophthalmopathy.

This clonotype was detected ten times or more. This sequence joins TRBV12-3 or TRBV12-4 and TRBJ2-5; 13 bases align to TRBD2. V lost 6 bases and J lost 5; bases outside the gene matches: 15. The CDR3 extends over 18 amino acids. In DNA, the CDR3 is TGTGCCAGCAGCCACCTTACTAGCGGGAGGGCCTTAGGGGAGACCCAGTACTTC. Amino acid sequence: CASSHLTSGRALGETQYF.

This clonotype was recorded many times. The chain uses TRBV11-2 and TRBJ2-1; TRBD2 agrees at 12 bases. Germline V gene sequence: CDR1 SGHAT, CDR2 FQNNGV. Trimming cost V 5 bases and J 8 bases; bases outside gene matches: 10. This CDR3 has 16 residues. The CDR3 reads CASSTGLAGPRDEQFF. The CDR3 DNA sequence: TGTGCCAGCAGCACCGGACTAGCGGGACCAAGGGATGAGCAGTTCTTC.

The V call is TRBV28, the J call TRBJ1-2; D unresolved. Germline loops: CDR1 MDHEN, CDR2 SYDVKM. The CDR3 spans 13 residues. V was pared by 3 bases and J by 3 bases, with 8 bases between. The CDR3 loop is CASSLSSHYGYTF. The CDR3 bases are TGTGCCAGCAGTTTGAGCAGCCACTATGGCTACACCTTC.

The V and J genes are TRBV27 and TRBJ2-5; possibly TRBD1 for D (6 bases). CDR1 is MNHEY and CDR2 is SMNVEV in the germline V gene (reference sequence). CDR3 length: 12 amino acids. Trimming pared 7 bases from V and 1 base from J, leaving 7 bases between. CDR3 DNA: TGTGCCAGCACGGACAGCCAAGAGACCCAGTACTTC. Protein: CASTDSQETQYF.

A word on this clonotype: A much more abundant neighbour one base away suggests this may be a read error. The gene calls are TRBV5-1 and TRBJ1-4; weak D call: TRBD1 (5 bases). V gave up 7 bases and J gave up 0 bases, with 13 bases separating them. CDR3 length: 15 amino acids. The germline V gene has CDR1 SGHRS and CDR2 YFSETQ. CDR3 amino acids: CASGPGITTNEKLFF. The CDR3 DNA is TGCGCCAGCGGCCCAGGGATAACAACTAATGAAAAACTGTTTTTT.

This clonotype was seen at least ten times. The rearrangement uses TRBV20-1 and TRBJ2-2, with D perhaps given as TRBD1 or TRBD2 (5 bases each). The V end lost 3 bases, the J end lost 9 bases, and 8 bases lay between the germline ends. The germline gives CDR1 DFQATT, CDR2 SNEGSKA (reference sequence). This CDR3 contains 11 residues. The chain's CDR3 is CSARGDRELFF. The DNA for the CDR3 is TGCAGTGCTAGGGGGGACCGGGAGCTGTTTTTT.

This clonotype was observed at least ten times. The chain links TRBV30 to TRBJ1-1; no clear D gene. The CDR3 contains 12 residues. The V and J ends lost 0 bases and 9 bases respectively, with 11 bases between them. The germline CDR1 and CDR2 sequences are GTSNPN and SVGIG (reference sequence). The CDR3 sequence: CAWSVRSTKAFF. CDR3 in DNA: TGTGCCTGGAGTGTACGGAGTACGAAAGCTTTCTTT.

The V gene is TRBV27, the J gene TRBJ2-2; TRBD2 might be the D (7 bases). The V and J ends lost 5 bases and 5 bases respectively, with 18 bases between them. The germline V gene encodes CDR1 MNHEY and CDR2 SMNVEV (reference sequence). The length of the CDR3 is 16 residues. In nucleotides, the CDR3 is TGTGCCAGCAGTCAAAGAGGGGGGGGAGGTACCGGGGAGCTGTTTTTT. Its translation is CASSQRGGGGTGELFF.

The J gene is TRBJ2-7, the V gene TRBV4-1; TRBD1 matches 8 bases. Per the germline V gene, CDR1 is MGHRA and CDR2 is YSYEKL. J lost 3 bases, V lost 4 bases, and 11 bases had no gene match. The length of the CDR3 is 16 residues. The CDR3, as DNA: TGCGCCAGCAGCCCCATAGACAGGGGAGTAGTCTACGAGCAGTACTTC. It translates to CASSPIDRGVVYEQYF.

This sequence joins TRBV7-9 and TRBJ2-3; no clear D gene. The CDR3 totals 12 residues. From germline, CDR1 is SEHNR and CDR2 FQNEAQ (reference sequence). V gave up 1 base and J gave up 6 bases, with 5 bases separating them. CDR3 DNA sequence: TGTGCCAGCAGCTTAGTGATGGATACGCAGTATTTT. Protein sequence: CASSLVMDTQYF.

There are many counts of this clonotype. The V and J genes are TRBV10-1 and TRBJ2-7; D gene ambiguous. Trimming took 8 bases from V and 6 from J, leaving 8 bases between them. Per germline, CDR1 WNHNN and CDR2 SYGVQD (reference sequence). The CDR3 runs 10 residues. CDR3 nucleotides: TGCGCCAGCTGGAACACCGAGCAGTACTTC. As protein: CASWNTEQYF.

This clonotype was counted at least ten times. This chain uses TRBV12-3 or TRBV12-4 with TRBJ2-5; D is undetermined. The CDR3 has 13 amino acids. The germline V and J ends were trimmed by 5 bases and 5 bases, with 12 bases remaining between them. The CDR3 nucleotides read TGTGCCAGCAGTGGCGCCGTGGGGGAGACCCAGTACTTC. It translates to CASSGAVGETQYF.

The chain combines TRBV20-1 with TRBJ2-7, with D possibly TRBD2 on 6 matching bases. V dropped 5 bases and J dropped 4 bases, with 15 bases sitting between them. The CDR3 sequence is 13 residues long. Germline-derived CDR1 and CDR2 are DFQATT and SNEGSKA (reference sequence). CDR3: CSAERRGLYEQYF. Here the CDR3 DNA reads TGCAGTGCTGAGCGCCGGGGGTTGTACGAGCAGTACTTC.

This clonotype was counted many times. This sequence joins TRBV7-8 and TRBJ1-1; 12 nucleotides agree with TRBD1. The CDR3 is made up of 14 amino acids. Per the germline V gene, CDR1 is SGHVS and CDR2 is FQNEAQ. V dropped 5 bases and J dropped 4; count of bases not matched to a gene: 2. The CDR3 bases are TGTGCCAGCAGCGCGGGACAGGGGGCCACTGAAGCTTTCTTT. It yields the protein CASSAGQGATEAFF.

This clonotype was seen many times. V is TRBV13 and J is TRBJ1-1; a weak D match, TRBD1 (6 bases). V gave up 1 base and J gave up 1 base, with 13 bases separating them. The CDR3 has 16 residues. CDR1 is PRHDT, CDR2 FYEKMQ, per germline (reference sequence). CDR3 loop: CASSLVEGGPNTEAFF. CDR3 nucleotide sequence: TGTGCCAGCAGCTTAGTAGAGGGGGGACCGAACACTGAAGCTTTCTTT.

This clonotype was counted ten times or more. The V gene is TRBV7-9, the J gene TRBJ2-5, with D possibly matching TRBD2 (5 bases). The CDR3 length is 14 residues. Trimming took off 5 bases at V and 2 bases at J, with 12 bases between the two ends. Germline V gives CDR1 SEHNR, CDR2 FQNEAQ (reference sequence). As DNA, the CDR3 is TGTGCCAGCAGCACTAAGCGGTATCAAGAGACCCAGTACTTC. It codes for CASSTKRYQETQYF.

Comments on this clonotype: A much larger clone differs from this one at a single base, so this may be a read error. V usage is TRBV11-1 and J usage is TRBJ1-6; D is undetermined. Germline CDR1 is SGHAT and CDR2 is FQDESV (reference sequence). The CDR3 is 14 residues long. In nucleotides, the CDR3 is TGTGCCAGCAGCCCCTCGGCCAAAGATTCACCCCTCCGCTTT. This codes for CASSPSAKDSPLRF.

Of note for this clonotype: This may stem from a read error, because a much larger clone lies one nucleotide away. The chain employs TRBV7-2 and TRBJ2-7, with 8 bases lining up with TRBD2. The V segment lost 5 bases and the J segment 4 bases; nucleotides outside the gene matches: 7. This CDR3 is built from 14 residues. Germline-derived CDR1 and CDR2 are SGHTA and FQGNSA. The CDR3 nucleotides read TGTGCCAGCAGCCAGGGACTAGTTCCTTACGAGCAGTACTTC. Translating gives CASSQGLVPYEQYF.

This clonotype was picked up many times. The chain couples TRBV12-3 or TRBV12-4 to TRBJ2-7, with TRBD1 matching 7 bases. Trimming took 6 bases from V and 3 from J; bases not matched to a gene: 5. The CDR3 covers 13 residues. CDR3 in DNA: TGTGCCAGCAGAAGAACAGGGGTCTACGAGCAGTACTTC. Its translation: CASRRTGVYEQYF.

In this sample, this clonotype turned up many times. The genes are TRBV14 and TRBJ2-7; TRBD1 matches at 12 bases. Germline lookup yields CDR1 SGHDN and CDR2 FVKESK. The CDR3 covers 14 residues. V gave up 5 bases and J gave up 6 bases; unmatched junction bases: 5. The CDR3 reads CASSVRDRGLEQYF. CDR3 in DNA: TGTGCCAGCAGCGTCCGGGACAGGGGGCTCGAGCAGTACTTC.

Only a few counts were recorded for this clonotype. This could be a read error, since a much larger clone is one nucleotide away. The J gene is TRBJ2-3, the V gene TRBV7-2; no clear D. The V end lost 1 base, the J end lost 7 bases, and 6 bases lay between the germline ends. The CDR3 extends over 12 amino acids. From germline, CDR1 is SGHTA and CDR2 FQGNSA. The CDR3 sequence is CASSLEEYTQYF. The CDR3 nucleotides read TGTGCCAGCAGCTTAGAGGAGTATACGCAGTATTTT.

This clonotype was found many times. V is TRBV28 and J is TRBJ2-6; D is perhaps TRBD2 (5 bases). Germline-derived CDR1 and CDR2 are MDHEN and SYDVKM. The CDR3 runs to 15 residues. The ends were cut back, 6 bases at V and 2 bases at J, with 11 bases in the middle. The CDR3 here is CASSPGGAGANVLTF. The DNA for the CDR3 is TGTGCCAGCAGCCCCGGAGGCGCTGGGGCCAACGTCCTGACTTTC.

This clonotype was seen at least ten times. V and J are TRBV6-5 and TRBJ2-7; D not resolved. CDR3 length: 11 amino acids. The germline V and J ends were trimmed by 3 bases and 3 bases, with 3 bases remaining between them. From germline, CDR1 is MNHEY and CDR2 SVGAGI. DNA of the CDR3: TGTGCCAGCAGTTATAACTACGAGCAGTACTTC. As protein: CASSYNYEQYF.

This clonotype was recorded many times. The gene calls are TRBV3-1 and TRBJ2-1, with D possibly matching TRBD1 (6 bases). Trimming left V 6 bases short and J 4 bases short, with 10 bases between. This CDR3 has 13 amino acids. Germline V gene sequence: CDR1 LGHDT, CDR2 YNNKEL (reference sequence). The CDR3 sequence is CASRLTGYNEQFF. CDR3 in DNA: TGTGCCAGCAGACTGACAGGTTACAATGAGCAGTTCTTC.

The rearrangement joins TRBV18 to TRBJ2-7, with a weak D call TRBD1 (6 bases). The CDR3 runs 14 residues. From germline, CDR1 is KGHSH and CDR2 LQKENI. Trimming removed 3 bases from V and 6 bases from J, with 15 bases in between. CDR3 loop: CASSPGVRGPEQYF. Here the CDR3 DNA reads TGTGCCAGCTCACCGGGGGTCAGGGGCCCCGAGCAGTACTTC.

This clonotype has a count of ten or more. J is TRBJ2-3 and V is TRBV29-1; 12 nucleotides match TRBD2. J gave up 2 bases and V 5 bases, and 5 bases lay outside the gene matches. The CDR3 loop spans 15 amino acids. Per germline, CDR1 SQVTM and CDR2 ANQGSEA. CDR3 bases: TGCAGCGTTCGCGGACTAGCGGGGATCACAGATACGCAGTATTTT. This codes for CSVRGLAGITDTQYF.

The chain has TRBV18 and TRBJ2-3, with 11 bases fitting TRBD2. The V gene's germline CDR1 is KGHSH and CDR2 LQKENI. This CDR3 has 17 amino acids. Trimming at V came to 1 base and at J to 6 bases, leaving 9 bases not matched to a gene. The CDR3 coding sequence is TGTGCCAGCTCACCACTAATGACTAGCGGGGCCCTGGATACGCAGTATTTT. Amino acids: CASSPLMTSGALDTQYF.

The sample holds many counts of this clonotype. The DNA is omitted, as the CDR3 cannot be located on it reliably, and the CDR3 follows TCRdb's listing. The chain joins TRBV7-9 to TRBJ2-7; the table's D gene call, TRBD1, was not cross checked with the DNA. Both ends counted, the CDR3 spans 15 residues. Per the germline V gene, CDR1 is SEHNR and CDR2 is FQNEAQ (reference sequence). CDR3: CASSFSLDRDYEQYF.